This T cell receptor beta chain was sequenced in a study of PD-L1 blockade in urothelial cancer. Study outcomes and limitations: In blood at 3 weeks, tumor-associated clones expanded more among patients with durable benefit.

Sequencing used immunoSEQ multiplex PCR; TCRdb keeps in-frame clones, though not all of them. The repertoire includes around 40,000 clones, 80% to 90% of them detected once, and roughly a quarter sits in the top ten. Concerning this clone itself: The antigen is undetermined.

The time point denotes: peripheral blood 6 weeks after treatment start. The clonotype originates from a man between 60 and 70 years old with urothelial cancer. The material was PBMCs, obtained around atezolizumab (anti-PD-L1) treatment.

The CDR3 is CASSQDSDQPQHF. DNA of the CDR3: TGCGCCAGCAGCCAAGATTCTGATCAGCCCCAGCATTTT. The chain links TRBV4-1 to TRBJ1-5; D is uncertain. V lost 0 bases to trimming and J lost 5 bases, with 5 bases between them. In germline, CDR1 is MGHRA, CDR2 YSYEKL. This CDR3 is 13 amino acids long.